One and the same sample provided the 22 T cell receptor beta chains below, sequenced in a study of a mutant IDH1 vaccine in newly diagnosed glioma (dated by TCRdb to about 2021). Antigens of these TCRs are unknown. Libraries were made using the immunoSEQ multiplex PCR assay. In its TCRdb copy, this immuneACCESS table keeps in-frame sequences only and misses some clones. Where compared with another copy, unresolved V genes explain less than half of these, and the others have no known cause. This sample is represented by 35,000 to 45,000 clones; 65% to 90% of them were singletons. Jointly, the top ten make up just over 5% of the sample. The time point label here, explained by the study, means: week 35, safety follow-up. Each vaccine dose, consisting of 300 ug of a 20-mer mutant IDH1 peptide in Montanide, was administered subcutaneously with topical imiquimod. The material sequenced was PBMCs, taken from a glioma patient whose treatment included an IDH1 peptide vaccine. The receptor source for this set is a woman aged 45-60 years with glioma.

The sample holds one count of this clone. The gene calls are TRBV7-2 and TRBJ2-7; TRBD1 might be the D (6 bases). The CDR3 totals 15 residues. The germline V gene encodes CDR1 SGHTA and CDR2 FQGNSA. Trimming took off 2 bases at V and 5 bases at J, with 16 bases between the two ends. The CDR3 reads CASSLRKGGENEQYF. DNA of the CDR3: TGTGCCAGCAGCTTACGGAAAGGGGGTGAAAACGAGCAGTACTTC. Variable domain in full (rest from reference TRBV7-2 and TRBJ2-7): GAGVSQSPSNKVTEKGKDVELRCDPISGHTALYWYRQSLGQGLEFLIYFQGNSAPDKSGLPSDRFSAERTGGSVSTLTIQRTQQEDSAVYLCASSLRKGGENEQYFGPGTRLTVT.

V usage is TRBV5-6 and J usage is TRBJ2-3; D is unresolved. The CDR3 length is 15 residues. Between the trimmed V and J ends, which lost 3 bases and 1 base, there was a span of 12 bases. Germline values: CDR1 SGHDT, CDR2 YYEEEE. This CDR3 is CASSWGSPGTDTQYF. The DNA for the CDR3 is TGTGCCAGCAGCTGGGGTTCCCCTGGCACAGATACGCAGTATTTT.

The sample holds one count of this clone. This chain joins TRBV27 and TRBJ1-5, with D unclear. V was cut by 10 bases and J by 0 bases, with 16 bases left in between. Germline V CDR1 and CDR2: MNHEY, SMNVEV (reference sequence). This CDR3 is 15 amino acids long. The CDR3, as DNA: TGTGCCACCTCATCGAGGCAGTATAGCAATCAGCCCCAGCATTTT. Translation gives CATSSRQYSNQPQHF.

The gene calls are TRBV19 and TRBJ2-7; D remains ambiguous. Germline V gene sequence: CDR1 LNHDA, CDR2 SQIVND (reference sequence). The CDR3 length is 12 residues. Deletions cut 3 bases from V and 4 bases from J, with 7 bases between. In DNA, the CDR3 is TGTGCCAGTAGTATCGGTAGGTACGAGCAGTACTTC. Its translation: CASSIGRYEQYF.

The table lists this clone with a few counts. The V and J genes are TRBV27 and TRBJ1-5; D ambiguous. V dropped 3 bases and J dropped 7 bases, with 13 bases sitting between them. Germline assignment: CDR1 MNHEY and CDR2 SMNVEV (reference sequence). The CDR3 loop spans 14 amino acids. CDR3 loop: CASSFYPQDQPQHF. The CDR3 region has the DNA TGTGCCAGCAGTTTTTACCCGCAGGACCAGCCCCAGCATTTT.

The chain links TRBV6-6 to TRBJ1-2; tentative D call: TRBD1 (5 bases). CDR1 is MNHNY, CDR2 SVGAGI, per germline (reference sequence). V lost 6 bases, J lost 8 bases, and 19 bases lay in between. CDR3 length: 14 residues. CDR3 DNA sequence: TGTGCCAGCAGCCTCTTTCCTACAGGTTTGGGCTACACCTTC. This encodes CASSLFPTGLGYTF.

The CDR3 DNA follows: TGTGCCAGCAGCCAAGAGGAGAGAGATACGCAGTATTTT. Encoded protein: CASSQEERDTQYF. The chain uses TRBV4-2 and TRBJ2-3; D is uncertain. CDR3 length equals 13 residues. CDR1 is LGHNA and CDR2 is YNFKEQ in the germline V gene. V lost 0 bases, J lost 5 bases, and 6 bases lay in between.

This chain joins TRBV9 and TRBJ2-1; D is undetermined. The germline V gene has CDR1 SGDLS and CDR2 YYNGEE. CDR3 length: 14 amino acids. V was clipped by 2 bases and J by 5 bases, with 11 bases between them. CDR3 coding DNA: TGTGCCAGCAGCGTCGGAAACACCGACAATGAGCAGTTCTTC. Translation gives CASSVGNTDNEQFF.

The chain carries TRBV4-1 and TRBJ2-5; TRBD1 agrees at 10 bases. Germline loops: CDR1 MGHRA, CDR2 YSYEKL. This CDR3 has 16 residues. Germline trimming cut 1 base from V and 7 bases from J; bases unmatched to any gene: 9. The CDR3 region has the DNA TGCGCCAGCAGCCAAGGGGTGGGACAGGGGACCGGGACCCAGTACTTC. Protein: CASSQGVGQGTGTQYF.

V gene TRBV15 combines with J gene TRBJ1-1, with 7 positions matching TRBD1. V dropped 6 bases and J dropped 6; count of bases not matched to a gene: 7. Germline loops: CDR1 LNHNV, CDR2 YYDKDF (reference sequence). The CDR3 has 13 amino acids. The CDR3 DNA reads TGTGCCACCAGGAACACAGGGGACGCTGAAGCTTTCTTT. Translation gives CATRNTGDAEAFF. Looking up the rest from reference TRBV15 and TRBJ1-1 gives the full variable domain: DAMVIQNPRYQVTQFGKPVTLSCSQTLNHNVMYWYQQKSSQAPKLLFHYYDKDFNNEADTPDNFQSRRPNTSFCFLDIRSPGLGDTAMYLCATRNTGDAEAFFGQGTRLTVV.

The chain recombines TRBV19 with TRBJ1-2; D is possibly TRBD1 (5 bases). The CDR3 extends over 12 amino acids. The V gene's germline CDR1 is LNHDA and CDR2 SQIVND (reference sequence). V was shortened by 9 bases and J by 6 bases, with 14 bases between the two germline ends. Here the CDR3 DNA reads TGTGCCAGCCATATGGCAGGGAATGGCTACACCTTC. This codes for CASHMAGNGYTF.

V gene TRBV18 combines with J gene TRBJ1-1, with D uncertain. This CDR3 contains 16 residues. V was clipped by 2 bases and J by 2 bases, with 15 bases between them. CDR1 and CDR2 (germline): KGHSH, LQKENI. This CDR3 reads CASSPSGGGINTEAFF. In DNA form, the CDR3 reads TGTGCCAGCTCACCATCGGGCGGCGGGATTAACACTGAAGCTTTCTTT.

The chain recombines TRBV18 with TRBJ2-5, with 9 positions matching TRBD1. The CDR3 is 17 amino acids. Per germline, CDR1 KGHSH and CDR2 LQKENI. Trimming took 6 bases from V and 0 from J; bases not matched to a gene: 11. The CDR3, as DNA: TGTGCCAGCTCGCGTCAAGTCGGGACAGGGAACCAAGAGACCCAGTACTTC. Protein product: CASSRQVGTGNQETQYF. The full variable domain, completed using reference TRBV18 and TRBJ2-5, is NAGVMQNPRHLVRRRGQEARLRCSPMKGHSHVYWYRQLPEEGLKFMVYLQKENIIDESGMPKERFSAEFPKEGPSILRIQQVVRGDSAAYFCASSRQVGTGNQETQYFGPGTRLLVL.

This clone was counted a few times. The rearrangement joins TRBV7-2 to TRBJ1-6; 7 bases map to TRBD1. Germline CDR1 and CDR2: SGHTA and FQGNSA. J was trimmed by 9 bases and V by 5 bases; bases with no gene match: 4. There are 13 residues in the CDR3. The CDR3 region is CASSPQGSSPLHF. As DNA, the CDR3 is TGTGCCAGCAGCCCACAGGGGAGTTCACCCCTCCACTTT.

CDR3 coding DNA: TGCGCCAGCAGCCAGAGACGGGAGAGCACTGAAGCTTTCTTT. Protein product: CASSQRRESTEAFF. The chain combines TRBV5-1 with TRBJ1-1; D remains unclear. V gave up 4 bases and J gave up 4 bases, with 14 bases separating them. Germline V gives CDR1 SGHRS, CDR2 YFSETQ. The length of the CDR3 is 14 residues.

This chain uses TRBV27 with TRBJ2-7; the D call may be TRBD1 or TRBD2 (5 bases each). The V gene's germline CDR1 is MNHEY and CDR2 SMNVEV (reference sequence). V lost 10 bases to trimming and J lost 3 bases, with 10 bases between them. CDR3 size: 11 residues. The CDR3 nucleotides are TGTGCCATCCGGGACGGCTACGAGCAGTACTTC. Protein: CAIRDGYEQYF.

The chain uses TRBV5-1 and TRBJ2-3; 8 nucleotides align to TRBD1. The germline V gene encodes CDR1 SGHRS and CDR2 YFSETQ. CDR3 size: 15 residues. J was trimmed by 2 bases and V by 0 bases; bases with no gene match: 2. The CDR3 DNA reads as TGCGCCAGCAGCTTGGACAGGGGGAACACAGATACGCAGTATTTT. Translated: CASSLDRGNTDTQYF.

This clone has more than one count but fewer than ten. The chain has TRBV30 and TRBJ1-4; D gene uncertain. Trimming stripped 4 bases from V and 5 bases from J, with 11 bases between. Per germline, CDR1 GTSNPN and CDR2 SVGIG (reference sequence). CDR3 size: 13 residues. The CDR3 nucleotides read TGTGCCTGGATGGACCGCTTAAATGAAAAACTGTTTTTT. Translating gives CAWMDRLNEKLFF.

This chain links TRBV5-6 with TRBJ1-3, with a weak D call TRBD1 (6 bases). Germline V gene sequence: CDR1 SGHDT, CDR2 YYEEEE. The CDR3 is 14 amino acids. Trimming cost V 4 bases and J 4 bases, with 12 bases left between them. The chain's CDR3 is CASSGRTAGNTIYF. The DNA for the CDR3 is TGTGCCAGCAGCGGTAGGACAGCAGGAAACACCATATATTTT.

The DNA for the CDR3 is TGTGCCAGCAGTTTCAGCAGCTCCTATGGCTACACCTTC. Translating gives CASSFSSSYGYTF. The rearrangement links TRBV28 to TRBJ1-2; no clear D gene. Per the germline V gene, CDR1 is MDHEN and CDR2 is SYDVKM. The CDR3 is 13 amino acids. V dropped 3 bases and J dropped 4 bases, with 9 bases sitting between them.

V and J are TRBV6-4 and TRBJ2-3; TRBD2 matches 7 bases. The CDR3 has 14 amino acids. J lost 1 base, V lost 2 bases, and 0 bases had no gene match. Germline-derived CDR1 and CDR2 are MRHNA and SNTAGT. The CDR3 here is CASSDAGGTDTQYF. CDR3 nucleotide sequence: TGTGCCAGCAGTGACGCGGGGGGCACAGATACGCAGTATTTT.

The CDR3 bases are TGTGCCAGCTCACCCTACGCAAGGGGCCCATACGAGCAGTACTTC. Protein product: CASSPYARGPYEQYF. V and J are TRBV18 and TRBJ2-7, with D possibly TRBD1 on 5 matching bases. Germline CDR1 is KGHSH and CDR2 is LQKENI. V was clipped by 3 bases and J by 4 bases, with 16 bases between them. There are 15 residues in the CDR3.